These 23 T cell receptor beta chains originate from one sample sequenced in a study of glioma-infiltrating T cells after dendritic cell vaccination. Data came from immunoSEQ multiplex PCR; TCRdb stores just in-frame clones and leaves some out. This repertoire shows some 100,000 clones, 79% found once; its top ten account for 5.5% to 7%. Here the sequenced sample was blood, taken before dendritic cell vaccination. The receptors derive from a human donor with glioblastoma.

The chain uses TRBV30 and TRBJ2-5; the match to TRBD2 covers 8 bases. The CDR3 is 15 residues long. The junction had 16 bases not matched to a gene; V was cut back by 4 bases and J by 9 bases. Germline V CDR1 and CDR2: GTSNPN, SVGIG (reference sequence). CDR3 loop: CAWNSRRASGSSQYF. CDR3 nucleotide sequence: TGTGCCTGGAACTCACGTCGGGCTAGCGGGTCGTCCCAGTACTTC.

In its sample, this clone was seen a few times. The V call is TRBV5-1, the J call TRBJ2-1; 7 nucleotides agree with TRBD2. J was trimmed by 3 bases and V by 4 bases; bases with no gene match: 10. The CDR3 covers 16 residues. Germline CDR1 is SGHRS and CDR2 is YFSETQ. DNA for the CDR3: TGCGCCAGCAGCCCAAAGACTAGCCTAGACTACAATGAGCAGTTCTTC. This gives the protein CASSPKTSLDYNEQFF.

The chain combines TRBV10-3 with TRBJ2-7; perhaps TRBD2 as D (5 bases). This CDR3 region has 14 residues. V was trimmed by 10 bases and J by 3 bases, leaving 19 bases between them. Germline V gene data show CDR1 as ENHRY and CDR2 as SYGVKD. CDR3 sequence reads: CATREGLLYYEQYF. In DNA, the CDR3 is TGTGCCACCCGGGAAGGTCTGCTTTACTACGAGCAGTACTTC.

The V gene is TRBV25-1, the J gene TRBJ2-3; D might be TRBD2 (6 bases). This CDR3 has 13 amino acids. The V end lost 3 bases, the J end lost 6 bases, and 10 bases lay between the germline ends. Germline V CDR1 and CDR2: MGHDK, SYGVNS. The CDR3 loop reads CASSEAGGDTQYF. The CDR3 DNA is TGTGCCAGCAGTGAGGCTGGGGGGGATACGCAGTATTTT.

The chain employs TRBV5-8 and TRBJ2-1, with 11 positions matching TRBD2. Germline loops: CDR1 SGHTS, CDR2 YDEGEE. This CDR3 has 15 amino acids. V lost 4 bases to trimming and J lost 4 bases; unmatched junction nucleotides: 4. The CDR3 region has the DNA TGTGCCAGCAGCCCCGGGACTAGCGGTTACAATGAGCAGTTCTTC. This gives the protein CASSPGTSGYNEQFF.

The rearrangement joins TRBV10-3 to TRBJ1-1, with 7 nucleotides matching TRBD1. This CDR3 spans 14 amino acids. The junction had 8 bases not matched to a gene; V was cut back by 10 bases and J by 0 bases. Germline V lookup: CDR1 ENHRY, CDR2 SYGVKD. The CDR3 protein is CATLQGGLNTEAFF. CDR3 in DNA: TGTGCCACCCTTCAAGGGGGCCTGAACACTGAAGCTTTCTTT.

The chain joins TRBV5-4 to TRBJ2-1; perhaps TRBD2 as D (5 bases). The CDR3 contains 13 residues. Germline CDR1 reads SGHNT; CDR2 reads YYREEE (reference sequence). The germline V and J ends were trimmed by 2 bases and 7 bases, with 10 bases remaining between them. The CDR3 DNA reads TGTGCCAGCAGCTTACGAGGGTCGAATGAGCAGTTCTTC. It yields the protein CASSLRGSNEQFF.

This rearrangement joins TRBV5-1 to TRBJ2-1; 9 bases map to TRBD2. The CDR3 is 18 amino acids. CDR1 is SGHRS, CDR2 YFSETQ, per germline. Trimming at V came to 2 bases and at J to 7 bases, leaving 16 bases not matched to a gene. In DNA form, the CDR3 reads TGCGCCAGCAGCTTTGAGTCGATAGTAGCGGGAGTCGGGAATGAGCAGTTCTTC. It specifies CASSFESIVAGVGNEQFF.

The rearrangement joins TRBV7-2 to TRBJ2-7, with TRBD2 matching over 9 bases. This CDR3 has 16 residues. Germline trimming cut 1 base from V and 5 bases from J; bases unmatched to any gene: 9. In germline, CDR1 is SGHTA, CDR2 FQGNSA. The CDR3 DNA reads TGTGCCAGCAGCTTAGAGGGCGCGGGAGGGAGAAACGAGCAGTACTTC. This gives the protein CASSLEGAGGRNEQYF.

This clone was counted a few times. The CDR3 coding sequence is TGCAGCTCCGGGACAGGGGGCGGGTATGGCTACACCTTC. Protein product: CSSGTGGGYGYTF. The chain couples TRBV29-1 to TRBJ1-2, with 12 bases matching TRBD1. From germline, CDR1 is SQVTM and CDR2 ANQGSEA. J lost 5 bases, V lost 8 bases, and 6 bases had no gene match. The CDR3 runs to 13 residues.

This clone was detected a few times. J is TRBJ1-2 and V is TRBV14, with D uncertain. The CDR3 has 16 residues. Germline lookup yields CDR1 SGHDN and CDR2 FVKESK. V lost 0 bases, J lost 5 bases, and 16 bases lay in between. The CDR3 nucleotides are TGTGCCAGCAGCCAAGATCTGACAATCACGGGGTATGGCTACACCTTC. This translates into CASSQDLTITGYGYTF.

V gene TRBV7-9 combines with J gene TRBJ1-1; 10 bases map to TRBD1. J gave up 8 bases and V 5 bases, and 5 bases lay outside the gene matches. Germline V CDR1 and CDR2: SEHNR, FQNEAQ (reference sequence). This CDR3 region has 13 residues. CDR3 protein: CASSGDRGSEAFF. As DNA, the CDR3 is TGTGCCAGCAGCGGGGACAGGGGCTCGGAAGCTTTCTTT.

J is TRBJ2-1 and V is TRBV7-2, with 9 bases matching TRBD1. Germline V gives CDR1 SGHTA, CDR2 FQGNSA. V was clipped by 1 base and J by 4 bases; unmatched bases: 5. This CDR3 comprises 16 residues. This CDR3 reads CASSLGGQGWYNEQFF. The CDR3 region has the DNA TGTGCCAGCAGCTTAGGGGGACAGGGTTGGTACAATGAGCAGTTCTTC.

This sequence joins TRBV5-6 and TRBJ2-2; 13 bases match TRBD2. Trimming cost V 4 bases and J 3 bases; bases outside gene matches: 3. The CDR3 has 16 residues. Per germline, CDR1 SGHDT and CDR2 YYEEEE. CDR3 in DNA: TGTGCCAGCAGCGAGGGACTAGCGGGATACACCGGGGAGCTGTTTTTT. It translates to CASSEGLAGYTGELFF. Looking up the rest from reference TRBV5-6 and TRBJ2-2 gives the full variable domain: DAGVTQSPTHLIKTRGQQVTLRCSPKSGHDTVSWYQQALGQGPQFIFQYYEEEERQRGNFPDRFSGHQFPNYSSELNVNALLLGDSALYLCASSEGLAGYTGELFFGEGSRLTVL.

The chain joins TRBV19 to TRBJ2-1; TRBD2 aligns across 15 bases. CDR3 length equals 15 residues. V shed 3 bases and J 7 bases; nucleotides not matched to a gene: 1. Germline V gives CDR1 LNHDA, CDR2 SQIVND (reference sequence). The CDR3 loop reads CASSIGLAGGNEQFF. CDR3 sequence (DNA): TGTGCCAGTAGTATTGGACTAGCGGGGGGGAATGAGCAGTTCTTC.

The V gene is TRBV5-7, the J gene TRBJ2-5; 8 nucleotides match TRBD2. TRBV5-7 carries the ORF label, with uncertain function. The length of the CDR3 is 16 residues. V lost 4 bases, J lost 5 bases, and 13 bases stayed unmatched. In DNA, the CDR3 is TGTGCCAGCAGCAGAGCGGGAGAGACATGGAAGGAGACCCAGTACTTC. Translation: CASSRAGETWKETQYF.

The chain carries TRBV9 and TRBJ1-1; tentative D call: TRBD1 (6 bases). The CDR3 consists of 15 residues. With 2 bases removed from V and 5 bases from J, the gap between germline ends came to 16 bases. Per the germline V gene, CDR1 is SGDLS and CDR2 is YYNGEE. Here the CDR3 reads CASSVRGEGVTEAFF. CDR3 bases: TGTGCCAGCAGCGTTCGGGGAGAGGGGGTGACTGAAGCTTTCTTT. The variable domain in full, completed from reference TRBV9 and TRBJ1-1, reads DSGVTQTPKHLITATGQRVTLRCSPRSGDLSVYWYQQSLDQGLQFLIQYYNGEERAKGNILERFSAQQFPDLHSELNLSSLELGDSALYFCASSVRGEGVTEAFFGQGTRLTVV.

The chain couples TRBV2 to TRBJ1-2; D unclear. CDR1 and CDR2 (germline): SNHLY, FYNNEI. Between the trimmed V and J ends, which lost 9 bases and 6 bases, there was a span of 23 bases. This CDR3 contains 15 residues. The CDR3 DNA follows: TGTGCCAGTACCGAACTCGAGGGCGCATATAATGGCTACACCTTC. Translated, it gives CASTELEGAYNGYTF.

This clone was counted only a few times. The chain combines TRBV2 with TRBJ1-4, with D unclear. V shed 5 bases and J shed 8 bases, with 36 bases lying between them. The CDR3 spans 21 residues. CDR1 and CDR2 (germline): SNHLY, FYNNEI. This chain's CDR3 is CASSSGVVPARVVTQREKLFF. The CDR3 region has the DNA TGTGCCAGCAGTAGCGGGGTTGTCCCAGCACGTGTTGTTACCCAGCGCGAAAAACTGTTTTTT.

This chain links TRBV19 with TRBJ2-4; 9 nucleotides match TRBD1. The CDR3 is 14 residues long. The ends lost 4 bases at V and 9 bases at J; junction bases unmatched: 7. Germline V CDR1 and CDR2: LNHDA, SQIVND (reference sequence). The CDR3 DNA sequence: TGTGCCAGTAGTAACAGGGGGCGCGAGATCATTCAGTACTTC. Its translation: CASSNRGREIIQYF. The whole variable domain, filled in from reference TRBV19 and TRBJ2-4, reads DGGITQSPKYLFRKEGQNVTLSCEQNLNHDAMYWYRQDPGQGLRLIYYSQIVNDFQKGDIAEGYSVSREKKESFPLTVTSAQKNPTAFYLCASSNRGREIIQYFGAGTRLSVL.

V is TRBV6-1 and J is TRBJ2-7; possibly TRBD2 for D (6 bases). Germline loops: CDR1 MNHNS, CDR2 SASEGT. The CDR3 sequence is 15 residues long. The V end was cut by 3 bases, the J end by 7 bases, with 19 bases between. The CDR3 sequence: CASSDLAGSAGEQYF. CDR3 in DNA: TGTGCCAGCAGTGATCTTGCGGGGAGTGCGGGAGAGCAGTACTTC.

The chain recombines TRBV6-5 with TRBJ1-2; D is possibly TRBD1 (5 bases). This CDR3 comprises 13 residues. CDR1 and CDR2 from the germline V gene are MNHEY and SVGAGI. With 6 bases removed from V and 7 bases from J, the gap between germline ends came to 15 bases. This chain's CDR3 is CASRLSQGAGYTF. For the CDR3, the DNA is TGTGCCAGCAGGCTTTCTCAGGGTGCTGGCTACACCTTC.

V usage is TRBV7-9 and J usage is TRBJ2-6; TRBD2 aligns across 7 bases. Per the germline V gene, CDR1 is SEHNR and CDR2 is FQNEAQ (reference sequence). The CDR3 covers 16 residues. With V trimmed by 5 bases and J by 2 bases, 6 bases remained unmatched. CDR3 in amino acids: CASSLGAGAGANVLTF. Written as DNA, the CDR3 is TGTGCCAGCAGCCTAGGCGCGGGGGCTGGGGCCAACGTCCTGACTTTC.